This T cell receptor (beta chain) was captured by sequencing in a study of control samples from healthy donors and cancer patients. TCRdb's table, derived via immunoSEQ multiplex PCR, lists solely in-frame clones and lacks some. This sample has 90,000 to 100,000 clones; around 80% occur once, and the top ten carry roughly a tenth. Germline-derived CDR1 and CDR2 are SGHVS and FNYEAQ. V gave up 1 base and J gave up 8 bases, with 15 bases separating them. CDR3 length equals 15 residues. The receptor was isolated from a woman aged 25 to 39 in good health. Sequenced: blood. The chain recombines TRBV7-6 with TRBJ1-3; D might be TRBD1 (6 bases). The CDR3 DNA sequence: TGTGCCAGCAGCTTAGAGAGCCGGGGGCTTTACACCATATATTTT. Translating it yields CASSLESRGLYTIYF.